This T cell receptor (beta chain) was sequenced in a study of CD39 and CD103 CD8 tumor-infiltrating T cells. Overall study findings and caveats: Unlike DN TIL clonotypes, DP TIL clonotypes seldom appeared in blood.

For tumor-infiltrating lymphocytes, EpCAM beads were added to negative-selection T-cell enrichment of thawed cells. CD8 TILs were sorted as CD3+CD4-CD8+CD45RA-, split by CD39/CD103 into DN, SP, DP. CDR3 length: 15 residues. The germline CDR1 and CDR2 sequences are SGDLS and YYNGEE. The V and J ends lost 2 bases and 0 bases respectively, with 12 bases between them. Remarks on this clone: Its antigen is still unknown.

Sequencing used immunoSEQ multiplex PCR; TCRdb keeps in-frame clones, though not all of them. The data contain 2,500 to 3,000 clones, 83% of them seen just once; the ten biggest clones take up 20% to 25%. What was sequenced was CD39- CD103- CD8+ T cells sorted from the tumor. Described subset: CD103-CD39- double-negative CD45RA- CD8 T cells. The sequence came from a human donor with head and neck squamous cell carcinoma. The chain combines TRBV9 with TRBJ2-7; D might be TRBD2 (5 bases). CDR3: CASSVNTGVSYEQYF. The CDR3 DNA is TGTGCCAGCAGCGTGAATACCGGGGTCTCCTACGAGCAGTACTTC.